A single sample gave rise to the 17 T cell receptor beta chains below, sequenced in a study of cytomegalovirus exposure and HLA in healthy donors. In the PCR, 60 Vbeta and 13 Jbeta primers were used. The method was immunoSEQ multiplex PCR; TCRdb's version includes in-frame clones alone and lacks a portion of them. The table lists around 150,000 clones, about 76% of them singletons, with over 2% in the top ten. The sample comprised PBMCs. These receptors all stem from a woman between 35 and 50 years old in good health and CMV-seropositive.

To note about this clone: The same CDR3 can be traced to other DNA sequences in this sample. V is TRBV7-2 and J is TRBJ2-3; D ambiguous. This CDR3 has 13 residues. Per germline, CDR1 SGHTA and CDR2 FQGNSA. V was cut by 6 bases and J by 2 bases, with 9 bases left in between. For the CDR3, the DNA is TGTGCCAGCAGTCGCGACTCCACAGATACGCAGTATTTT. This translates into CASSRDSTDTQYF.

The chain joins TRBV2 to TRBJ2-4; D is perhaps TRBD1 (6 bases). The CDR3 totals 15 residues. Germline lookup yields CDR1 SNHLY and CDR2 FYNNEI. V was pared by 2 bases and J by 8 bases, with 16 bases between. The CDR3 DNA reads as TGTGCCAGCAGTGAATGGGGGCGCGTCGAGCACATTCAGTACTTC. It encodes CASSEWGRVEHIQYF.

About this clone itself: The same CDR3 can be traced to other DNA sequences in this sample. This chain connects TRBV18 to TRBJ1-1, with 8 bases aligning to TRBD1. There are 14 residues in the CDR3. The germline CDR1 and CDR2 sequences are KGHSH and LQKENI. J was trimmed by 5 bases and V by 6 bases; bases with no gene match: 8. CDR3 in amino acids: CASSPGQGGTEAFF. Written as DNA, the CDR3 is TGTGCCAGCTCCCCCGGACAGGGAGGTACTGAAGCTTTCTTT. Based on the CDR3 plus reference TRBV18 and TRBJ1-1, the full variable domain is NAGVMQNPRHLVRRRGQEARLRCSPMKGHSHVYWYRQLPEEGLKFMVYLQKENIIDESGMPKERFSAEFPKEGPSILRIQQVVRGDSAAYFCASSPGQGGTEAFFGQGTRLTVV.

CDR3 sequence reads: CASSAAQGAYNEQFF. In DNA form, the CDR3 reads TGTGCCAGCAGTGCTGCCCAGGGGGCATACAATGAGCAGTTCTTC. V is TRBV6-5 and J is TRBJ2-1, with 8 nucleotides matching TRBD1. The V and J ends lost 5 bases and 4 bases, in that order; junction bases with no gene match: 7. The CDR3 has 15 residues. Germline values: CDR1 MNHEY, CDR2 SVGAGI.

The genes are TRBV30 and TRBJ2-7; 9 positions agree with TRBD1. CDR1 and CDR2 from the germline V gene are GTSNPN and SVGIG (reference sequence). This CDR3 contains 16 residues. J lost 5 bases, V lost 0 bases, and 11 bases had no gene match. The CDR3 DNA sequence: TGTGCCTGGAGTGTACGGGGACAGGGAGCCCTGGACGAGCAGTACTTC. It is translated as CAWSVRGQGALDEQYF.

On this clone itself: Its ends do not fully match the called genes, so a read error is possible. CDR3 sequence: CASSLGLDYGYTF. The CDR3 DNA follows: TGTGCCAGCAGCCTAGGATTAGACTATGGCTACACCTTC. The chain recombines TRBV13 with TRBJ1-2; no firm D call. CDR1 PRHDT and CDR2 FYEKMQ come from the germline V gene (reference sequence). The CDR3 runs to 13 residues.

V and J are TRBV27 and TRBJ2-7; 7 bases line up with TRBD1. CDR1 is MNHEY and CDR2 is SMNVEV in the germline V gene (reference sequence). The CDR3 contains 14 residues. V shed 6 bases, J shed 3 bases, and the junction held 8 bases outside the gene matches. The DNA for the CDR3 is TGTGCCAGCAGCCACGACAGGGCAAGCTACGAGCAGTACTTC. Amino acids: CASSHDRASYEQYF.

The genes are TRBV4-1 and TRBJ2-3, with TRBD2 matching 10 bases. Trimming cost V 2 bases and J 3 bases; bases outside gene matches: 2. The CDR3 sequence is 15 residues long. The germline V gene encodes CDR1 MGHRA and CDR2 YSYEKL. The CDR3 DNA is TGCGCCAGCAGCCAACTAGCGGGAGTGACAGATACGCAGTATTTT. This sequence encodes CASSQLAGVTDTQYF.

This clone was observed once. V and J are TRBV5-1 and TRBJ2-2; the D gene is possibly TRBD1 (6 bases). The ends were cut back, 3 bases at V and 7 bases at J, with 10 bases in the middle. The CDR3 is 13 residues long. Germline loops: CDR1 SGHRS, CDR2 YFSETQ. CDR3 DNA sequence: TGCGCCAGCAGCTCAGGGGTAATCGGGGAGCTGTTTTTT. Translated, it gives CASSSGVIGELFF.

V usage is TRBV6-5 and J usage is TRBJ1-2, with a weak D call TRBD1 (5 bases). The CDR3 length is 15 residues. The V gene lost 0 bases and the J gene lost 0 bases, with 8 bases spanning the gap. The germline gives CDR1 MNHEY, CDR2 SVGAGI. The CDR3 reads CASSYSGGANYGYTF. The CDR3 coding sequence is TGTGCCAGCAGTTACTCGGGAGGGGCTAACTATGGCTACACCTTC.

The chain uses TRBV23-1 and TRBJ2-2, with D maybe TRBD2 (7 bases). TRBV23-1 is recorded as an ORF, its role being uncertain. Trimming pared 4 bases from V and 5 bases from J, leaving 14 bases between. The CDR3 extends over 15 amino acids. DNA for the CDR3: TGCGCCAGCAGTCTGCGGGGGCGGAATACCGGGGAGCTGTTTTTT. Amino acid sequence: CASSLRGRNTGELFF.

J is TRBJ2-7 and V is TRBV9; 7 nucleotides agree with TRBD1. The germline CDR1 and CDR2 sequences are SGDLS and YYNGEE. This CDR3 is 15 amino acids long. V was pared by 3 bases and J by 1 base, with 7 bases of the junction left unmatched. CDR3 sequence (DNA): TGTGCCAGCAGCGGGGGGACAGACCCTTCCTACGAGCAGTACTTC. Translated: CASSGGTDPSYEQYF.

The V and J genes are TRBV11-3 and TRBJ2-1; no firm D call. Germline loops: CDR1 SGHNT, CDR2 YENEEA. With 6 bases removed from V and 0 bases from J, the gap between germline ends came to 15 bases. This CDR3 has 16 amino acids. CDR3 region: CASRFGSQLSYNEQFF. CDR3 DNA sequence: TGTGCCAGCAGGTTCGGTAGCCAACTCTCCTACAATGAGCAGTTCTTC. The variable domain in full, with the rest retrieved from reference TRBV11-3 and TRBJ2-1, is EAGVVQSPRYKIIEKKQPVAFWCNPISGHNTLYWYLQNLGQGPELLIRYENEEAVDDSQLPKDRFSAERLKGVDSTLKIQPAELGDSAVYLCASRFGSQLSYNEQFFGPGTRLTVL.

The chain has TRBV2 and TRBJ2-7; D is ambiguous. CDR3 length: 15 residues. The germline CDR1 and CDR2 sequences are SNHLY and FYNNEI. The V gene lost 4 bases and the J gene lost 6 bases, with 19 bases spanning the gap. The CDR3 sequence is CASSARSPSNSEQYF. Written as DNA, the CDR3 is TGTGCCAGCAGTGCTAGGTCACCCTCTAACTCCGAGCAGTACTTC.

The chain links TRBV7-9 to TRBJ2-7; 7 bases match TRBD1. The CDR3 is 17 amino acids. Germline-derived CDR1 and CDR2 are SEHNR and FQNEAQ (reference sequence). V lost 5 bases and J lost 3; bases outside the gene matches: 16. The CDR3 sequence: CASSPSPTDRVGYEQYF. DNA of the CDR3: TGTGCCAGCAGCCCCTCCCCCACCGACAGGGTGGGCTACGAGCAGTACTTC.

This clone has only a few counts. This chain joins TRBV6-5 and TRBJ2-3, with D tentatively TRBD2 (5 bases). Between the trimmed V and J ends, which lost 5 bases and 6 bases, there was a span of 6 bases. This CDR3 is built from 11 residues. Per the germline V gene, CDR1 is MNHEY and CDR2 is SVGAGI. As DNA, the CDR3 is TGTGCCAGCAGTAGGAGGGATACGCAGTATTTT. Protein product: CASSRRDTQYF.

Details on this clone: In the same sample, other DNA sequences code for this CDR3. The V gene is TRBV29-1, the J gene TRBJ1-1; D call uncertain. Trimming removed 7 bases at V and 7 bases at J, with 10 bases between. This CDR3 spans 10 amino acids. Germline values: CDR1 SQVTM, CDR2 ANQGSEA. The CDR3 DNA sequence: TGCAGCGGTGGAGGTAATGAAGCTTTCTTT. Translating gives CSGGGNEAFF.